The 10 T cell receptor beta chains presented below share a single source sample, sequenced in a study of T-cell memory formation after mild COVID-19. TCRdb independently ran MiXCR on the 5' RACE reads; one entry per CDR3 protein. The sample lists more than 450,000 distinct CDR3 sequences; more than 15% were seen once. Sequenced sample: PBMCs or a T cell subset sorted from them (not recorded which). The source of these receptors is an adult woman who had mild COVID-19 (a few samples of this study predate the infection). Cell type and time point are not known.

This clonotype has only a few counts. This sequence joins TRBV7-9 and TRBJ1-5; TRBD1 is a possible D gene (6 bases). This CDR3 spans 13 amino acids. V lost 5 bases and J lost 8, with 13 bases in between. Germline V gene lookup returns CDR1 SEHNR and CDR2 FQNEAQ (reference sequence). This CDR3 is CASSGEQGEPQHF. In DNA form, the CDR3 reads TGTGCCAGCAGCGGAGAACAGGGAGAGCCCCAGCATTTT.

The chain recombines TRBV7-2 with TRBJ2-6; a possible D gene is TRBD1 (5 bases). V lost 5 bases and J lost 2, with 13 bases in between. Germline-derived CDR1 and CDR2 are SGHTA and FQGNSA. The CDR3 covers 16 residues. The CDR3 loop reads CASSQGAGTGANVLTF. DNA of the CDR3: TGTGCCAGCAGCCAAGGGGCAGGGACTGGGGCCAACGTCCTGACTTTC.

The CDR3 bases are TGTGCCAGCAGCGTTCCCCCAGGAACCGGGGGGACTGAAGCTTTCTTT. It translates to CASSVPPGTGGTEAFF. The gene calls are TRBV9 and TRBJ1-1; the D gene is possibly TRBD1 (5 bases). The CDR3 is made up of 16 amino acids. Germline values: CDR1 SGDLS, CDR2 YYNGEE. Trimming removed 2 bases at V and 5 bases at J, with 19 bases between.

This clonotype has a handful of counts. The chain uses TRBV24-1 and TRBJ2-1, with D perhaps assigned TRBD1 or TRBD2 (6 bases each). V shed 1 base and J shed 4 bases, with 13 bases lying between them. The CDR3 totals 16 residues. Germline V gene sequence: CDR1 KGHDR, CDR2 SFDVKD. The CDR3 spells CATSDLGGTSYNEQFF. The CDR3 region has the DNA TGTGCCACCAGTGATTTAGGGGGGACCTCATACAATGAGCAGTTCTTC.

This clonotype was observed a handful of times. The rearrangement links TRBV11-2 to TRBJ2-5; a weak D match, TRBD2 (7 bases). The CDR3 sequence is 16 residues long. V dropped 0 bases and J dropped 7 bases, with 18 bases sitting between them. Germline values: CDR1 SGHAT, CDR2 FQNNGV. This chain's CDR3 is CASSLDVAGAQRTQYF. Written as DNA, the CDR3 is TGTGCCAGCAGCTTAGATGTGGCGGGGGCCCAGAGGACCCAGTACTTC.

A few counts support this clonotype. The chain is built from TRBV6-6 and TRBJ1-2; TRBD1 agrees at 8 bases. Germline CDR1 MNHNY, CDR2 SVGAGI (reference sequence). V shed 6 bases, J shed 3 bases, and the junction held 6 bases outside the gene matches. The CDR3 contains 14 residues. The CDR3 nucleotides are TGTGCCAGCAGAAGACAGGGGTCCTACTATGGCTACACCTTC. Encoded protein: CASRRQGSYYGYTF.

The chain uses TRBV6-2 or TRBV6-3 and TRBJ1-5; D ambiguous. Trimming took off 4 bases at V and 5 bases at J, with 6 bases between the two ends. The CDR3 runs 12 residues. Germline CDR1 is MNHEY and CDR2 is SVGEGT. The CDR3 DNA reads as TGTGCCAGCAGTTGGACGGATCAGCCCCAGCATTTT. Translating gives CASSWTDQPQHF.

This clonotype was recorded a few times. The chain employs TRBV4-3 and TRBJ2-1; unclear D gene. Germline V lookup: CDR1 LGHNA, CDR2 YSLEER. The CDR3 covers 13 residues. The V end lost 2 bases, the J end lost 9 bases, and 11 bases lay between the germline ends. The CDR3 coding sequence is TGCGCCAGCAGCCAACGTGACTGGAGTGAGCAGTTCTTC. This codes for CASSQRDWSEQFF.

This clonotype showed up just a few times. The rearrangement links TRBV29-1 to TRBJ1-2; TRBD1 agrees at 10 bases. The CDR3 totals 13 residues. V lost 7 bases and J lost 4; bases outside the gene matches: 6. Germline CDR1 is SQVTM and CDR2 is ANQGSEA. The CDR3 nucleotides read TGCAGCGGAGGACAGGGGGTGGGCTATGGCTACACCTTC. This codes for CSGGQGVGYGYTF.

V is TRBV7-9 and J is TRBJ2-2; maybe TRBD2 (6 bases). Germline V gene lookup returns CDR1 SEHNR and CDR2 FQNEAQ (reference sequence). The CDR3 length is 13 residues. Trimming took 5 bases from V and 6 from J, leaving 10 bases between them. CDR3: CASSPWGAGELFF. DNA for the CDR3: TGTGCCAGCAGCCCCTGGGGGGCCGGGGAGCTGTTTTTT.